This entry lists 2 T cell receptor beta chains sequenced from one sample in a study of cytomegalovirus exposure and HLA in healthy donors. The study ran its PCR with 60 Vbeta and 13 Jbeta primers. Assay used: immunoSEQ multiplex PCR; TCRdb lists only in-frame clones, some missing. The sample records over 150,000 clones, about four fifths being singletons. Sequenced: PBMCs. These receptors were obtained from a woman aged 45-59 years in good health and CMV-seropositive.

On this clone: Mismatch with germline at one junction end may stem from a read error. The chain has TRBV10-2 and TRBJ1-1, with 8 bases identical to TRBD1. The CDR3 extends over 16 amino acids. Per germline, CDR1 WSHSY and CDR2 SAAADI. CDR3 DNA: TGCGTCAGCAGACACGGTTGGACAGGGATGAACACTGAAGCTTTCTTT. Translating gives CVSRHGWTGMNTEAFF.

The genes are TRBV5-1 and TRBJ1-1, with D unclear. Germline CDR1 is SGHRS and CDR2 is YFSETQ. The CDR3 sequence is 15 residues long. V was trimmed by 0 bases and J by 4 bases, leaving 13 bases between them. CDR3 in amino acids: CASSLVAGIGTEAFF. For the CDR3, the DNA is TGCGCCAGCAGCTTGGTTGCCGGGATCGGCACTGAAGCTTTCTTT.